Shown below are 24 T cell receptor beta chains from a single sample sequenced in a study of blood T cell repertoires in COVID-19. The method was immunoSEQ multiplex PCR; TCRdb's version includes in-frame clones alone and lacks a portion of them. The table lists some 210,000 clones, 89% of them singletons. Material for sequencing was peripheral blood. These receptors were collected from a middle-aged woman with acute or convalescent COVID-19.

On this clone itself: A read error may produce the germline difference seen at one junction end. The chain uses TRBV6-2 or TRBV6-3 and TRBJ2-3; D may be TRBD2 (6 bases). Germline lookup yields CDR1 MNHEY and CDR2 SVGEGT. The CDR3 contains 16 residues. DNA for the CDR3: TGTGCCAGCAGCTACTCGGCTAGCGTCAGCACAGATACGCAGTATTTT. Protein sequence: CASSYSASVSTDTQYF.

This clone was picked up one time. The chain joins TRBV2 to TRBJ2-7, with 7 bases matching TRBD1. CDR1 is SNHLY and CDR2 is FYNNEI in the germline V gene. Trimming removed 1 base from V and 1 base from J; junction bases left unmatched: 7. The CDR3 covers 16 residues. CDR3 DNA sequence: TGTGCCAGCAGTGAAGAACCGGGACAGCGATCCTACGAGCAGTACGTC. Its translation: CASSEEPGQRSYEQYV.

The rearrangement joins TRBV23-1 to TRBJ1-1; 7 bases are a match to TRBD1. TRBV23-1 is treated as an ORF (open reading frame) with a function not yet certain. The CDR3 is made up of 14 amino acids. The J segment lost 3 bases and the V segment lost 2 bases, leaving 3 bases of the junction unmatched. The CDR3 nucleotides are TGCGCCAGCAGTCAAAAACAGGGGTACACTGAAGCTTTCTTT. Translated, it gives CASSQKQGYTEAFF.

The chain carries TRBV2 and TRBJ1-2; 9 positions agree with TRBD1. CDR3 length: 14 amino acids. The germline CDR1 and CDR2 sequences are SNHLY and FYNNEI. J gave up 4 bases and V 6 bases, and 6 bases lay outside the gene matches. The CDR3: CASRPGTGFYGYTF. CDR3 nucleotides: TGTGCCAGCAGACCCGGGACAGGGTTCTATGGCTACACCTTC.

This clone showed up just once. This chain connects TRBV6-5 to TRBJ1-2, with 7 bases matching TRBD1. Germline CDR1 MNHEY, CDR2 SVGAGI. The CDR3 is 13 amino acids. Trimming took 10 bases from V and 5 from J; bases not matched to a gene: 10. For the CDR3, the DNA is TGTGCCATTTCTCGGGACAGAAGTTATGGCTACACCTTC. It encodes CAISRDRSYGYTF.

This clone appeared a few times. The chain uses TRBV6-5 and TRBJ1-2; D unclear. Germline CDR1 reads MNHEY; CDR2 reads SVGAGI. V was cut by 6 bases and J by 4 bases, with 12 bases left in between. The CDR3 totals 13 residues. The DNA for the CDR3 is TGTGCCAGCAGCCTCGGCGGGGTCTATGGCTACACCTTC. Protein: CASSLGGVYGYTF.

J is TRBJ1-1 and V is TRBV14, with 10 nucleotides matching TRBD1. Germline V gene data show CDR1 as SGHDN and CDR2 as FVKESK. The V gene end was trimmed by 6 bases and the J gene end by 3 bases; junction bases not matched to a gene: 7. The CDR3 runs 15 residues. CDR3 coding DNA: TGTGCCAGCAGTCGCAGACAGGGGGCGGACACTGAAGCTTTCTTT. Its protein product is CASSRRQGADTEAFF.

This chain links TRBV7-2 with TRBJ2-3; 8 bases align to TRBD2. The CDR3 contains 15 residues. Germline CDR1 SGHTA, CDR2 FQGNSA. J lost 6 bases, V lost 6 bases, and 11 bases had no gene match. This CDR3 reads CASSARGGRADTQYF. DNA for the CDR3: TGTGCCAGCAGTGCCCGGGGGGGCCGGGCGGATACGCAGTATTTT.

This clone was picked up many times. J is TRBJ1-1 and V is TRBV2; no reliable D call. The V end lost 6 bases, the J end lost 4 bases, and 12 bases lay between the germline ends. From germline, CDR1 is SNHLY and CDR2 FYNNEI. The CDR3 contains 13 residues. The CDR3 DNA reads TGTGCCAGCAGCAGAACAGTCCGCACTGAAGCTTTCTTT. Its translation: CASSRTVRTEAFF.

This chain links TRBV25-1 with TRBJ1-3; D is possibly TRBD1 (6 bases). Germline V gene lookup returns CDR1 MGHDK and CDR2 SYGVNS. The CDR3 extends over 16 amino acids. V was clipped by 2 bases and J by 4 bases, with 15 bases between them. CDR3 sequence: CASSEPRGQGGNTIYF. The DNA for the CDR3 is TGTGCCAGCAGTGAACCGCGAGGGCAGGGGGGAAACACCATATATTTT.

The chain joins TRBV5-1 to TRBJ1-2; 11 nucleotides agree with TRBD1. The CDR3 totals 15 residues. The germline V gene encodes CDR1 SGHRS and CDR2 YFSETQ. V was clipped by 2 bases and J by 5 bases; unmatched bases: 5. CDR3 DNA: TGCGCCAGCAGCTTAATGGGACAGGGGGGATATGGCTACACCTTC. Its protein product is CASSLMGQGGYGYTF.

This sequence joins TRBV6-1 and TRBJ2-7; TRBD1 might be the D (5 bases). From germline, CDR1 is MNHNS and CDR2 SASEGT. V was pared by 0 bases and J by 0 bases, with 15 bases between. This CDR3 has 17 amino acids. The CDR3 is CASSEAQGNLSSYEQYV. The CDR3 DNA is TGTGCCAGCAGTGAAGCGCAGGGCAACCTGAGCTCCTACGAGCAGTACGTC.

The chain joins TRBV29-1 to TRBJ2-2, with a possible D match to TRBD1 (5 bases). V gave up 6 bases and J gave up 4 bases, with 12 bases separating them. The CDR3 contains 13 residues. CDR1 and CDR2 (germline): SQVTM, ANQGSEA. CDR3 sequence (DNA): TGCAGCGTGGTGGGGCTTGGCACCGGGGAGCTGTTTTTT. Residues: CSVVGLGTGELFF.

The chain has TRBV2 and TRBJ1-3, with no clear D. The CDR3 loop spans 14 amino acids. CDR1 SNHLY and CDR2 FYNNEI come from the germline V gene. With 4 bases removed from V and 1 base from J, the gap between germline ends came to 8 bases. The CDR3 region is CASSGEGSGNTIYF. In DNA form, the CDR3 reads TGTGCCAGCAGTGGTGAGGGTTCTGGAAACACCATATATTTT. Filled out from reference TRBV2 and TRBJ1-3, the complete variable domain reads EPEVTQTPSHQVTQMGQEVILRCVPISNHLYFYWYRQILGQKVEFLVSFYNNEISEKSEIFDDQFSVERPDGSNFTLKIRSTKLEDSAMYFCASSGEGSGNTIYFGEGSWLTVV.

CDR3 sequence reads: CASSMREGRETQYF. The CDR3, as DNA: TGTGCCAGTAGTATGAGGGAGGGGAGAGAGACCCAGTACTTC. V gene TRBV19 combines with J gene TRBJ2-5; 7 nucleotides line up with TRBD2. The CDR3 length is 14 residues. Germline CDR1 and CDR2: LNHDA and SQIVND (reference sequence). Trimming cost V 3 bases and J 4 bases; bases outside gene matches: 5. Looking up the rest from reference TRBV19 and TRBJ2-5 gives the full variable domain: DGGITQSPKYLFRKEGQNVTLSCEQNLNHDAMYWYRQDPGQGLRLIYYSQIVNDFQKGDIAEGYSVSREKKESFPLTVTSAQKNPTAFYLCASSMREGRETQYFGPGTRLLVL.

This chain links TRBV20-1 with TRBJ1-2; D unresolved. Trimming pared 4 bases from V and 4 bases from J, leaving 10 bases between. Per the germline V gene, CDR1 is DFQATT and CDR2 is SNEGSKA (reference sequence). The CDR3 is made up of 12 amino acids. CDR3 residues: CSANEAGYGYTF. The CDR3 DNA is TGCAGTGCTAATGAGGCGGGCTATGGCTACACCTTC.

The rearrangement joins TRBV20-1 to TRBJ2-7; a weak D match, TRBD1 (6 bases). CDR3 size: 11 residues. Germline V gene sequence: CDR1 DFQATT, CDR2 SNEGSKA (reference sequence). V lost 3 bases, J lost 6 bases, and 9 bases lay in between. The CDR3 coding sequence is TGCAGTGCTAGTCAGGGGCCCGAGCAGTACGTC. It codes for CSASQGPEQYV.

The genes are TRBV9 and TRBJ1-3; 10 bases agree with TRBD1. The length of the CDR3 is 17 residues. V was clipped by 4 bases and J by 0 bases; unmatched bases: 7. Germline V gene sequence: CDR1 SGDLS, CDR2 YYNGEE. The CDR3 here is CASSRRTGGISGNTIYF. The CDR3 DNA sequence: TGTGCCAGCAGCCGCCGGACAGGGGGTATCTCTGGAAACACCATATATTTT.

The rearrangement links TRBV11-1 to TRBJ2-1; D remains ambiguous. The germline gives CDR1 SGHAT, CDR2 FQDESV (reference sequence). V lost 5 bases, J lost 8 bases, and 10 bases lay in between. This CDR3 contains 12 residues. The chain's CDR3 is CASSPGSDEQFF. The CDR3 bases are TGTGCCAGCAGCCCCGGAAGCGATGAGCAGTTCTTC.

J is TRBJ1-1 and V is TRBV12-3 or TRBV12-4, with 8 bases fitting TRBD1. There are 13 residues in the CDR3. J lost 9 bases, V lost 7 bases, and 10 bases had no gene match. The CDR3 DNA sequence: TGTGCCAGCATCCCCGGGGGACAGGCACAAGCTTTCTTT. Its translation: CASIPGGQAQAFF.

The chain joins TRBV5-4 to TRBJ2-6; TRBD1 aligns across 7 bases. The CDR3 is made up of 17 amino acids. Per the germline V gene, CDR1 is SGHNT and CDR2 is YYREEE (reference sequence). Trimming removed 2 bases from V and 1 base from J; junction bases left unmatched: 6. CDR3: CASSFPGQSSGANVLTF. DNA of the CDR3: TGTGCCAGCAGCTTTCCGGGACAGTCGTCTGGGGCCAACGTCCTGACTTTC.

This chain links TRBV7-8 with TRBJ1-5; D is undetermined. The V end lost 1 base, the J end lost 6 bases, and 16 bases lay between the germline ends. CDR1 is SGHVS and CDR2 is FQNEAQ in the germline V gene. The CDR3 is 16 residues long. The CDR3 DNA reads as TGTGCCAGCAGCTTAGACGCCTGGCAGACTTCTCAGCCCCAGCATTTT. It is translated as CASSLDAWQTSQPQHF.

The genes are TRBV3-1 (or the pseudogene TRBV3-2) and TRBJ2-7, with 7 bases identical to TRBD2. This CDR3 spans 13 amino acids. Germline V gene lookup returns CDR1 LGHDT and CDR2 YNNKEL (reference sequence). J lost 6 bases, V lost 1 base, and 3 bases had no gene match. The CDR3 spells CASSQGGGSEQYV. The CDR3 bases are TGTGCCAGCAGCCAAGGGGGGGGAAGCGAGCAGTACGTC.

The chain joins TRBV7-9 to TRBJ1-1; no clear D gene. The germline V and J ends were trimmed by 7 bases and 3 bases, with 12 bases remaining between them. Per germline, CDR1 SEHNR and CDR2 FQNEAQ (reference sequence). This CDR3 region has 13 residues. The CDR3 sequence: CASTPPGYTEAFF. DNA of the CDR3: TGTGCCAGCACCCCGCCGGGGTACACTGAAGCTTTCTTT.